Listed below are T cell receptor beta chains from one sample, sequenced in a study of blood T cell repertoires in COVID-19. Profiled with immunoSEQ multiplex PCR; TCRdb holds only in-frame clones, not every one. The sample holds around 300,000 clones; 75% to 90% are singletons and the top ten take around 13%. The sample was peripheral blood. The receptors originated from a woman in her 70s with COVID-19, enrolled during active disease. Each CDR3 is given with its conserved first and last residue. The order of the fields is CDR3 protein, CDR3 DNA, V gene, clone size, D gene, J gene. A D gene is named only where the DNA matches it firmly. The size field is filled for only some rows; it gives once, few, many or a size class.

CAWTGIVTGKAFF	TGTGCCTGGACGGGCATCGTTACAGGGAAAGCTTTCTTT	TRBV30	.	.	TRBJ1-1
CASSLQQGRQETQYF	TGTGCCAGCTCACTACAACAGGGAAGACAAGAGACCCAGTACTTC	TRBV18	.	.	TRBJ2-5
CAWSVGTGIYGYTF	TGTGCCTGGAGTGTAGGGACAGGGATCTATGGCTACACCTTC	TRBV30	.	TRBD1	TRBJ1-2
CASSQIPQGPPSGANVLTF	TGTGCCAGCTCCCAGATCCCACAGGGTCCCCCCTCTGGGGCCAACGTCCTGACTTTC	TRBV18	.	.	TRBJ2-6
CASSIGLAGGNEQFF	TGTGCCAGCAGCATCGGACTAGCGGGGGGGAATGAGCAGTTCTTC	TRBV5-4	.	TRBD2	TRBJ2-1
CASSLGGQDEQYF	TGCGCCAGCAGCTTGGGGGGCCAAGACGAGCAGTACTTC	TRBV5-1	.	.	TRBJ2-7
CASSLAGTGFDYGYTF	TGTGCCAGCAGTTTGGCCGGGACAGGGTTTGACTATGGCTACACCTTC	TRBV28	once	TRBD1	TRBJ1-2
CASSPPTGDYYYNEQFF	TGTGCCAGCTCACCACCGACAGGGGACTACTACTACAATGAGCAGTTCTTC	TRBV18	.	.	TRBJ2-1
CASSFLAGGSNEQFF	TGTGCCAGCAGTTTTCTAGCGGGGGGCTCCAATGAGCAGTTCTTC	TRBV28	.	TRBD2	TRBJ2-1
CATRAGGYSPLHF	TGTGCCACCCGGGCAGGGGGCTATTCACCCCTCCACTTT	TRBV6-5	.	TRBD1	TRBJ1-6
CASSLQADNEQFF	TGTGCCAGCAGCTTACAAGCCGACAATGAGCAGTTCTTC	TRBV7-3	.	.	TRBJ2-1
CAISVYRDNEQFF	TGTGCCATCAGTGTATACAGGGACAATGAGCAGTTCTTC	TRBV10-3	few	.	TRBJ2-1
CASSREAFGNEQFF	TGCGCCAGCAGCCGGGAAGCATTTGGGAATGAGCAGTTCTTC	TRBV5-1	.	.	TRBJ2-1
CATSDRGRAETQYF	TGTGCCACCAGTGACCGGGGTAGGGCAGAGACCCAGTACTTC	TRBV24-1	.	.	TRBJ2-5